The 20 T cell receptor beta chains below were found in one sample sequenced in a study of blood T cell repertoires in COVID-19. Method: immunoSEQ multiplex PCR; TCRdb's copy keeps in-frame clones and lacks some. Of around 180,000 clones listed, about 85% are singletons. Sequencing was performed on peripheral blood. These TCRs come from an older man with COVID-19, enrolled during active disease.

The chain employs TRBV27 and TRBJ2-2, with 10 nucleotides matching TRBD2. CDR1 is MNHEY and CDR2 is SMNVEV in the germline V gene (reference sequence). The CDR3 loop spans 16 amino acids. V gave up 1 base and J gave up 4 bases; unmatched junction bases: 3. CDR3 bases: TGTGCCAGCAGTTTATTAGCGGGGGGACTCACCGGGGAGCTGTTTTTT. As protein: CASSLLAGGLTGELFF.

V usage is TRBV4-3 and J usage is TRBJ1-3; D is uncertain. V shed 0 bases and J shed 4 bases, with 10 bases lying between them. CDR1 and CDR2 (germline): LGHNA, YSLEER. CDR3 length: 15 residues. CDR3 protein: CASSQDRTRGNTIYF. CDR3 bases: TGCGCCAGCAGCCAAGATCGGACTCGGGGAAACACCATATATTTT.

This chain connects TRBV19 to TRBJ2-3, with 14 bases identical to TRBD2. V lost 3 bases to trimming and J lost 3 bases; unmatched junction nucleotides: 2. This CDR3 has 16 residues. Germline V gives CDR1 LNHDA, CDR2 SQIVND (reference sequence). This CDR3 reads CASSMRTSGGTDTQYF. CDR3 in DNA: TGTGCCAGTAGTATGAGGACTAGCGGGGGGACAGATACGCAGTATTTT.

The chain is built from TRBV6-6 and TRBJ2-7; 16 nucleotides line up with TRBD2. The CDR3 totals 16 residues. Per the germline V gene, CDR1 is MNHNY and CDR2 is SVGAGI (reference sequence). J was trimmed by 5 bases and V by 6 bases; bases with no gene match: 7. The CDR3 spells CASRTGTSGGDHEQYF. CDR3 nucleotide sequence: TGTGCCAGCAGGACCGGGACTAGCGGGGGGGATCACGAGCAGTACTTC.

This chain uses TRBV9 with TRBJ2-5, with 9 bases that match TRBD2. CDR1 SGDLS and CDR2 YYNGEE come from the germline V gene. Trimming removed 3 bases from V and 5 bases from J; junction bases left unmatched: 5. The CDR3 covers 14 residues. CDR3 region: CASSGGLAGETQYF. CDR3 DNA: TGTGCCAGCAGCGGGGGACTAGCTGGGGAGACCCAGTACTTC.

The genes are TRBV6-5 and TRBJ1-1, with 8 bases matching TRBD1. Trimming cost V 6 bases and J 5 bases; bases outside gene matches: 5. Germline CDR1 and CDR2: MNHEY and SVGAGI. This CDR3 comprises 13 residues. CDR3 in DNA: TGTGCCAGCAGGCGGACAGGGCCTACTGAAGCTTTCTTT. Its protein product is CASRRTGPTEAFF.

The chain has TRBV7-2 and TRBJ1-6; 7 bases map to TRBD1. Germline lookup yields CDR1 SGHTA and CDR2 FQGNSA. J was trimmed by 0 bases and V by 5 bases; bases with no gene match: 1. The CDR3 spans 15 residues. Written as DNA, the CDR3 is TGTGCCAGCAGCCCAGGGGGCTCCTATAATTCACCCCTCCACTTT. Its translation is CASSPGGSYNSPLHF. The full variable domain, completed using reference TRBV7-2 and TRBJ1-6, is GAGVSQSPSNKVTEKGKDVELRCDPISGHTALYWYRQSLGQGLEFLIYFQGNSAPDKSGLPSDRFSAERTGGSVSTLTIQRTQQEDSAVYLCASSPGGSYNSPLHFGNGTRLTVT.

This clone appeared a few times. This sequence joins TRBV2 and TRBJ1-6; D may be TRBD1 (5 bases). CDR3 length equals 16 residues. Between the trimmed V and J ends, which lost 6 bases and 2 bases, there was a span of 14 bases. The V gene's germline CDR1 is SNHLY and CDR2 FYNNEI. The CDR3 DNA reads TGTGCCAGCAGCCCCAGGGTGAGCGCCTATAATTCACCCCTCCACTTT. It yields the protein CASSPRVSAYNSPLHF.

This sequence joins TRBV7-9 and TRBJ1-1; D gene uncertain. The germline CDR1 and CDR2 sequences are SEHNR and FQNEAQ (reference sequence). The CDR3 extends over 15 amino acids. V lost 2 bases, J lost 2 bases, and 12 bases lay in between. The CDR3 coding sequence is TGTGCCAGCAGCTTAAGCGGACTGCCAAACACTGAAGCTTTCTTT. Encoded protein: CASSLSGLPNTEAFF.

The genes are TRBV7-6 and TRBJ2-3, with D perhaps TRBD2 (6 bases). The CDR3 has 15 amino acids. V lost 0 bases to trimming and J lost 5 bases, with 12 bases between them. Germline V gene sequence: CDR1 SGHVS, CDR2 FNYEAQ. The CDR3: CASSLAGDFGDTQYF. CDR3 in DNA: TGTGCCAGCAGCTTAGCGGGGGACTTTGGAGATACGCAGTATTTT. Variable domain in full (rest from reference TRBV7-6 and TRBJ2-3): GAGVSQSPRYKVTKRGQDVALRCDPISGHVSLYWYRQALGQGPEFLTYFNYEAQQDKSGLPNDRFSAERPEGSISTLTIQRTEQRDSAMYRCASSLAGDFGDTQYFGPGTRLTVL.

The gene calls are TRBV7-9 and TRBJ1-4, with D uncertain. The length of the CDR3 is 15 residues. CDR1 and CDR2 (germline): SEHNR, FQNEAQ (reference sequence). Trimming cost V 5 bases and J 4 bases, with 14 bases left between them. The CDR3 DNA is TGTGCCAGCAGCCTAGATGGTTTCGGTAATGAAAAACTGTTTTTT. It is translated as CASSLDGFGNEKLFF.

This clone was observed a handful of times. CDR3 in DNA: TGTGCCAGCAGGCTTACAGGGGGCGTCACTGAAGCTTTCTTT. As protein: CASRLTGGVTEAFF. The genes are TRBV6-5 and TRBJ1-1; 9 positions match TRBD1. The V gene end was trimmed by 6 bases and the J gene end by 4 bases; junction bases not matched to a gene: 6. CDR1 is MNHEY, CDR2 SVGAGI, per germline. This CDR3 has 14 residues.

The rearrangement links TRBV2 to TRBJ1-4, with D uncertain. This CDR3 contains 14 residues. The V gene's germline CDR1 is SNHLY and CDR2 FYNNEI. Trimming took 5 bases from V and 3 from J, leaving 10 bases between them. The CDR3 region is CASSSGVSNEKLFF. CDR3 coding DNA: TGTGCCAGCAGTTCAGGCGTTTCTAATGAAAAACTGTTTTTT.

DNA of the CDR3: TGTGCCGCCCGCGGTTGGCAGGGAAACGGAAATGAGCAGTTCTTC. Translation: CAARGWQGNGNEQFF. The V gene is TRBV6-5, the J gene TRBJ2-1, with TRBD1 as a possible D gene (5 bases). Trimming removed 11 bases from V and 7 bases from J, with 24 bases in between. This CDR3 has 15 amino acids. Germline V gives CDR1 MNHEY, CDR2 SVGAGI.

The chain carries TRBV10-3 and TRBJ1-2, with 9 bases that match TRBD1. This CDR3 has 18 residues. V shed 1 base and J 1 base; nucleotides not matched to a gene: 10. Germline CDR1 ENHRY, CDR2 SYGVKD. CDR3 residues: CAISELRDRVGLNYGYTF. The CDR3 coding sequence is TGTGCCATCAGTGAGTTGCGGGACAGGGTAGGCCTTAACTATGGCTACACCTTC.

V is TRBV5-1 and J is TRBJ2-7; 9 bases are shared with TRBD1. J gave up 2 bases and V 4 bases, and 4 bases lay outside the gene matches. The CDR3 contains 14 residues. The V gene's germline CDR1 is SGHRS and CDR2 YFSETQ. In nucleotides, the CDR3 is TGCGCCAGCAGCCCCGGGACAGGGCCCTACGAGCAGTACTTC. Translation gives CASSPGTGPYEQYF. The whole variable domain, filled in from reference TRBV5-1 and TRBJ2-7, reads KAGVTQTPRYLIKTRGQQVTLSCSPISGHRSVSWYQQTPGQGLQFLFEYFSETQRNKGNFPGRFSGRQFSNSRSEMNVSTLELGDSALYLCASSPGTGPYEQYFGPGTRLTVT.

The chain combines TRBV6-4 with TRBJ1-5; D is perhaps TRBD1 (6 bases). The ends were cut back, 5 bases at V and 0 bases at J, with 17 bases in the middle. Germline CDR1 is MRHNA and CDR2 is SNTAGT. The CDR3 contains 17 residues. This CDR3 reads CASSLAETGDSNQPQHF. The CDR3 DNA follows: TGTGCCAGCAGTCTTGCCGAGACAGGAGATAGCAATCAGCCCCAGCATTTT.

This clone was counted only a few times. The V call is TRBV4-1, the J call TRBJ2-6; unclear D gene. Germline CDR1 and CDR2: MGHRA and YSYEKL. This CDR3 is built from 15 residues. V lost 4 bases, J lost 1 base, and 8 bases lay in between. Written as DNA, the CDR3 is TGCGCCAGCAGCCCCGAGGCTTCTGGGGCCAACGTCCTGACTTTC. Encoded protein: CASSPEASGANVLTF.

This clone has only a few counts. Here the CDR3 DNA reads TGTGCCAGCAGCCTCGGGACAGGGGGCGATGGCTACACCTTC. It translates to CASSLGTGGDGYTF. V and J are TRBV14 and TRBJ1-2; 12 bases align to TRBD1. Germline V gene sequence: CDR1 SGHDN, CDR2 FVKESK. Trimming removed 4 bases from V and 6 bases from J; junction bases left unmatched: 3. The CDR3 runs 14 residues. The full variable domain, completed using reference TRBV14 and TRBJ1-2, is EAGVTQFPSHSVIEKGQTVTLRCDPISGHDNLYWYRRVMGKEIKFLLHFVKESKQDESGMPNNRFLAERTGGTYSTLKVQPAELEDSGVYFCASSLGTGGDGYTFGSGTRLTVV.

This clone was detected a few times. The chain recombines TRBV11-2 with TRBJ2-3; D is possibly TRBD2 (6 bases). Germline assignment: CDR1 SGHAT and CDR2 FQNNGV. The ends were cut back, 1 base at V and 1 base at J, with 6 bases in the middle. The CDR3 has 14 amino acids. The CDR3 region is CASSLGGGTDTQYF. The DNA of the CDR3 is TGTGCCAGCAGCTTAGGCGGGGGCACAGATACGCAGTATTTT.